This T cell receptor (beta chain) derives from a study of blood T cell repertoires in COVID-19. Study background: Sites across the United States, Italy and Spain contributed samples from acute and convalescent COVID-19.

Between the trimmed V and J ends, which lost 5 bases and 3 bases, there was a span of 14 bases. Germline V lookup: CDR1 SNHLY, CDR2 FYNNEI. The CDR3 sequence is 14 residues long. Per the original methods: Cell counts per sample came from amplifying reference gene primers. Generated by immunoSEQ multiplex PCR, the TCRdb table keeps only in-frame clones and is missing some. Clonal size and the V and J genes are those of that table, whereas D and trimming came from the DNA. The sample shows some 260,000 clones, approximately 77% of them seen only once. This receptor was taken from a young woman with acute or convalescent COVID-19. V gene TRBV2 combines with J gene TRBJ2-7, with D possibly being TRBD1 (7 bases). The sequenced sample was peripheral blood. CDR3 loop: CASSIGQGGYEQYF. The DNA for the CDR3 is TGTGCCAGCAGTATCGGGCAGGGGGGCTACGAGCAGTACTTC.